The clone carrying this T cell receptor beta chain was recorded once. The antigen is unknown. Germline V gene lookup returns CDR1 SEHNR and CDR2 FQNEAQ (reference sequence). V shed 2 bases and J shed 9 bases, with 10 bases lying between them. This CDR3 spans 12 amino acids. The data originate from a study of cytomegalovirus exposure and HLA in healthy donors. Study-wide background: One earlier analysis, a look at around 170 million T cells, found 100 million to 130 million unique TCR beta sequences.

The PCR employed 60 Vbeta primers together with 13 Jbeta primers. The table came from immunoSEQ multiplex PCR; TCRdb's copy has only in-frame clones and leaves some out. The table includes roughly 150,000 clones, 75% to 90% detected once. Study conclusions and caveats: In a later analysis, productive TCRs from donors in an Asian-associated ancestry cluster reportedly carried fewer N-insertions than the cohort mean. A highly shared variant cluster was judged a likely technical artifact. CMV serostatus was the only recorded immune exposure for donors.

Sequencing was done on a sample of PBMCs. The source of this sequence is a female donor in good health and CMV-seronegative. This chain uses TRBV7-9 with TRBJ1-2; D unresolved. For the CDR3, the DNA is TGTGCCAGCAGCTTACAGGATGAACGCTACACCTTC. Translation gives CASSLQDERYTF.